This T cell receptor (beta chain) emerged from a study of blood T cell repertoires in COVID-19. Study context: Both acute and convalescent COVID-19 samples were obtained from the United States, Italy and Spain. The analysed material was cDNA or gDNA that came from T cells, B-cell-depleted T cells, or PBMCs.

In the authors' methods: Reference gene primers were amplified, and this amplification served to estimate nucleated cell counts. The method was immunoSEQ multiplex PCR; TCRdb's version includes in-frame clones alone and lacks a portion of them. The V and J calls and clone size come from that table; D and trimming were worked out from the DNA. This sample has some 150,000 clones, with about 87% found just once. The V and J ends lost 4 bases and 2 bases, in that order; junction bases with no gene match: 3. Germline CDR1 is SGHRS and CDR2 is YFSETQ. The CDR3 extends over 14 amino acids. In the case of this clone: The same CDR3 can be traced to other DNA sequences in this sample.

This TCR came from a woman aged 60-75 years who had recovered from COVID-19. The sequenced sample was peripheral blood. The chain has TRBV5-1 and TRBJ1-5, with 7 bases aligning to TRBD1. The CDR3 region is CASSPGQGNQPQHF. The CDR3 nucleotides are TGCGCCAGCAGCCCTGGACAGGGCAATCAGCCCCAGCATTTT.